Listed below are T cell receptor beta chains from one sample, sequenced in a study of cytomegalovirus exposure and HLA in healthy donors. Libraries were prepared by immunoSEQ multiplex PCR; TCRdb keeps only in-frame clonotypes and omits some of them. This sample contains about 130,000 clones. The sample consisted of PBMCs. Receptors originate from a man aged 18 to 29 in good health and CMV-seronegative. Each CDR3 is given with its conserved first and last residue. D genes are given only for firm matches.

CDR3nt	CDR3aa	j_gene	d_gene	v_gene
TGCAGCGTTGGATCCAGGGTGAACACTGAAGCTTTCTTT	CSVGSRVNTEAFF	TRBJ1-1	.	TRBV29-1
TGTGCCAGCAGCTTGGCCCACGGTTATGGCTACACCTTC	CASSLAHGYGYTF	TRBJ1-2	.	TRBV5-4
TGTGCCAGCAGTTACTGGACAGGGGAAGAGACCCAGTACTTC	CASSYWTGEETQYF	TRBJ2-5	TRBD1	TRBV6-6
TGTGCCAGCAGCGCGGGCGAGCGGTTCTCTGGGGCCAACGTCCTGACTTTC	CASSAGERFSGANVLTF	TRBJ2-6	.	TRBV11-3
TGTGCCAGCAGTATAGCGGGGGCGGTTGGTACGCAGTATTTT	CASSIAGAVGTQYF	TRBJ2-3	TRBD2	TRBV7-2
TGTGCCAGCAGCGTAGGGGGGGGGCGAGATACGCAGTATTTT	CASSVGGGRDTQYF	TRBJ2-3	.	TRBV9
TGTGCCAGCAATGAGGGCTACTCTTACGAGCAGTACTTC	CASNEGYSYEQYF	TRBJ2-7	.	TRBV7-9
TGTGCCAGCTCGCCACGGACAGGGGCGCATGGAAACTATGGCTACACCTTC	CASSPRTGAHGNYGYTF	TRBJ1-2	TRBD1	TRBV18
TGTGCCAGCATCCGGCGGGGGGGGTATAATTCACCCCTCCACTTT	CASIRRGGYNSPLHF	TRBJ1-6	.	TRBV5-6
TGTGCCAGTAGTATTGCTACCAGCACAGATACGCAGTATTTT	CASSIATSTDTQYF	TRBJ2-3	.	TRBV19
TGCGCCAGCAGCCAAGAGTACCTAGCTGCGGAGACCCAGTACTTC	CASSQEYLAAETQYF	TRBJ2-5	.	TRBV4-3
TGTGCCAGCAGCGCAGACAGGGGTAATGAAAAACTGTTTTTT	CASSADRGNEKLFF	TRBJ1-4	TRBD1	TRBV7-9
TGTGCCGCCGGGACCGGGACAGGGAATGGCTACACCTTC	CAAGTGTGNGYTF	TRBJ1-2	TRBD1	TRBV6-6
TGTGCCAGTAGTTTCCACAGGGGGTCCTGGCCCATGAACACTGAAGCTTTCTTT	CASSFHRGSWPMNTEAFF	TRBJ1-1	TRBD1	TRBV19
TGTGCCAGTAGCGGACGGACAGGGAACACTGAAGCTTTCTTT	CASSGRTGNTEAFF	TRBJ1-1	TRBD1	TRBV19
TGTGCCAGCAGCCCGGGAGTCGGGCAGTTCTTC	CASSPGVGQFF	TRBJ2-1	.	TRBV7-9
TGCGCCAGCAGCCAGGAATGGGACATCGCGAACTATGGCTACACCTTC	CASSQEWDIANYGYTF	TRBJ1-2	.	TRBV4-3
TGTGCCAGCAGCTTGTCCGGGACAGTTCAAGAGACCCAGTACTTC	CASSLSGTVQETQYF	TRBJ2-5	TRBD1	TRBV7-3
TGTGCCAGCAGTTTCCTTCACGGGACTAGCGGGGGGGCCCAAGAGACCCAGTACTTC	CASSFLHGTSGGAQETQYF	TRBJ2-5	TRBD2	TRBV28
TGTGCCAGCAGCTTGCGGGGGGGAATGTCCTCTGGGGCCAACGTCCTGACTTTC	CASSLRGGMSSGANVLTF	TRBJ2-6	TRBD2	TRBV5-5
TGCAGCGGACGACAGGGCTACGAGCAGTACTTC	CSGRQGYEQYF	TRBJ2-7	TRBD1	TRBV29-1
TGTGCCAGCAGCCACGGAGGGACCATACCCCTCCACTTT	CASSHGGTIPLHF	TRBJ1-6	.	TRBV6-1
TGTGCCAGCAGTTTATCCAGGGGGATAGGGGAGACCCAGTACTTC	CASSLSRGIGETQYF	TRBJ2-5	TRBD1	TRBV27
TGTGCCAGCAGGCAGACCGTCGGGAGCAATCAGCCCCAGCATTTT	CASRQTVGSNQPQHF	TRBJ1-5	.	TRBV2
TGTGCCAGCAGCTTCCCAATAGCGAGACCCTACGAGCAGTACTTC	CASSFPIARPYEQYF	TRBJ2-7	.	TRBV11-3
TGTGCCAGCAGCTTGGGCGAGTTT	CASSLGEF	TRBJ1-1	.	TRBV11-1
TGTGCTAGCAGCTTATCGACAGGGGATACCTACGAGCAGTACTTC	CASSLSTGDTYEQYF	TRBJ2-7	TRBD1	TRBV7-7
TGTGCCAGCGGGTCAGGGGTGAGCTATGGCTACACCTTC	CASGSGVSYGYTF	TRBJ1-2	.	TRBV2
TGTGCCAGCTCACCGCAACAGTACGGGGAGCTGTTTTTT	CASSPQQYGELFF	TRBJ2-2	.	TRBV18
TGTGCCAGTAGACAGGACAGGGCGAGCAATCAGCCCCAGCATTTT	CASRQDRASNQPQHF	TRBJ1-5	TRBD1	TRBV19
TGTGCCAGCAGCCCGCGACTAGCGGGGGGTCTCGAGCAGTACTTC	CASSPRLAGGLEQYF	TRBJ2-7	TRBD2	TRBV9
TGTGCCATCAGTGGAATCCCCGGGAGTGCGCAGTATTTT	CAISGIPGSAQYF	TRBJ2-3	.	TRBV10-3
TGTGCCAGCAGCCTATCCGTTAACCCAGATACGCAGTATTTT	CASSLSVNPDTQYF	TRBJ2-3	.	TRBV5-5
TGTGCCAGCAGCGTCGGCTGGGAGGGAGGGGATGAGCAGTTCTTC	CASSVGWEGGDEQFF	TRBJ2-1	TRBD2	TRBV7-3
TGTGCCAGCAGCTTAGATGGGTGGGGCGGAACAGATACGCAGTATTTT	CASSLDGWGGTDTQYF	TRBJ2-3	.	TRBV7-2
TGTGCCAGCAGTTTCAGGGGGAGTGGTGACACCATATATTTT	CASSFRGSGDTIYF	TRBJ1-3	TRBD1	TRBV27
TGTGCCTGGAGTGTATTAAGGTTGACAGAAGCTTTCTTT	CAWSVLRLTEAFF	TRBJ1-1	.	TRBV30
TGCGCCAGCAGCGTTTTGGGACTTAAGCCGAATGAGCAGTTCTTC	CASSVLGLKPNEQFF	TRBJ2-1	.	TRBV4-1
TGTGCCAGCAGCGCAGGTGTAGACAATCAGCCCCAGCATTTT	CASSAGVDNQPQHF	TRBJ1-5	.	TRBV7-2
TGCGCCAGCAGCCCCCCACGGCAGGGAGAAGCTTTCTTT	CASSPPRQGEAFF	TRBJ1-1	.	TRBV5-1
TGCAGCGTGGGGGGACAGGGGGCGCTTGGAAACACCATATATTTT	CSVGGQGALGNTIYF	TRBJ1-3	TRBD1	TRBV29-1
TGTGCCAGCAGCTTAGATCCTGGGAGTACGCAGTATTTT	CASSLDPGSTQYF	TRBJ2-3	.	TRBV11-3
TGTGCCAGCTCATATAGCGGCACAGATACGCAGTATTTT	CASSYSGTDTQYF	TRBJ2-3	.	TRBV18
TGTGCCAGCAGCTCTGGACAGTTACTTAACTATGGCTACACCTTC	CASSSGQLLNYGYTF	TRBJ1-2	.	TRBV7-2
TGTGCCAGCAGCTTAAGGGGGACCGGGGAGCTGTTTTTT	CASSLRGTGELFF	TRBJ2-2	.	TRBV11-1
TGTGCCAGCAGCGTATCTAGCGGGGGGGCGGGCAAAAACATTCAGTACTTC	CASSVSSGGAGKNIQYF	TRBJ2-4	TRBD2	TRBV9
TGTGCCAGCAGCTCCAATCCCGGGACAGCTTATGGCTACACCTTC	CASSSNPGTAYGYTF	TRBJ1-2	TRBD1	TRBV7-2